These 32 T cell receptor beta chains originate from one sample sequenced in a study of blood T cell repertoires in COVID-19 (dated by TCRdb to 2020 to 2021). Library creation used the immunoSEQ multiplex PCR assay. The table comes from immuneACCESS by way of TCRdb, which keeps in-frame sequences with V and J called. Part of the clones is missing from these tables; in studies checked, under half for an unresolved V gene and the rest for unknown reasons. The sample table lists some 400,000 clones, around 84% of them with a count of one. 3% of the sample is held by the ten biggest clonotypes. The sample comprised peripheral blood. These receptors were obtained from a human donor in a cohort sampled during active COVID-19.

CDR3 amino acids: CASRGGGLAGGPGELFF. The CDR3 DNA sequence: TGCGCCAGCAGAGGCGGAGGACTAGCGGGAGGGCCCGGGGAGCTGTTTTTT. The J gene is TRBJ2-2, the V gene TRBV5-1, with 15 bases identical to TRBD2. This CDR3 region has 17 residues. Germline V gene lookup returns CDR1 SGHRS and CDR2 YFSETQ. With V trimmed by 5 bases and J by 6 bases, 8 bases remained unmatched. Drawing the rest from reference TRBV5-1 and TRBJ2-2, the complete variable domain is KAGVTQTPRYLIKTRGQQVTLSCSPISGHRSVSWYQQTPGQGLQFLFEYFSETQRNKGNFPGRFSGRQFSNSRSEMNVSTLELGDSALYLCASRGGGLAGGPGELFFGEGSRLTVL.

For the CDR3, the DNA is TGTGCCAGCAGTGAGGGGGCCCTGAACACCGGGGAGCTGTTTTTT. This translates into CASSEGALNTGELFF. This sequence joins TRBV28 and TRBJ1-3; 7 nucleotides align to TRBD1. The end of the DNA fits TRBJ2-2 better, so the J call may be wrong. The germline CDR1 and CDR2 sequences are MDHEN and SYDVKM. CDR3 length equals 15 residues.

The V call is TRBV9, the J call TRBJ2-2; D may be TRBD2 (5 bases). With 2 bases removed from V and 2 bases from J, the gap between germline ends came to 7 bases. The CDR3 totals 14 residues. CDR1 is SGDLS and CDR2 is YYNGEE in the germline V gene. CDR3 nucleotide sequence: TGTGCCAGCAGCGTCGACTACAACACCGGGGAGCTGTTTTTT. Its protein product is CASSVDYNTGELFF. Full variable domain (outside the CDR3, taken from reference TRBV9 and TRBJ2-2): DSGVTQTPKHLITATGQRVTLRCSPRSGDLSVYWYQQSLDQGLQFLIQYYNGEERAKGNILERFSAQQFPDLHSELNLSSLELGDSALYFCASSVDYNTGELFFGEGSRLTVL.

The chain recombines TRBV7-2 with TRBJ2-5; 14 bases align to TRBD2. Germline-derived CDR1 and CDR2 are SGHTA and FQGNSA. The CDR3 contains 16 residues. After removal of 3 bases from V and 7 bases from J, the junction contained 7 bases not matched to a gene. The DNA of the CDR3 is TGTGCCAGCAGCTTCGGACTAGCGGGGGGCCTGGGGACCCAGTACTTC. Residues: CASSFGLAGGLGTQYF.

The V and J genes are TRBV28 and TRBJ1-4, with D possibly TRBD1 on 6 matching bases. The CDR3 loop spans 15 amino acids. Germline V gene lookup returns CDR1 MDHEN and CDR2 SYDVKM. Trimming left V 5 bases short and J 3 bases short, with 13 bases between. The DNA of the CDR3 is TGTGCCAGCAGTGCCCCCGGGGGGCCTAATGAAAAACTGTTTTTT. The encoded protein is CASSAPGGPNEKLFF.

This sequence joins TRBV7-9 and TRBJ1-3; TRBD1 matches at 8 bases. The germline V gene encodes CDR1 SEHNR and CDR2 FQNEAQ (reference sequence). J lost 2 bases, V lost 5 bases, and 5 bases had no gene match. CDR3 length: 15 amino acids. The CDR3 protein is CASSPGTGPGNTIYF. The CDR3, as DNA: TGTGCCAGCAGCCCCGGGACAGGACCTGGAAACACCATATATTTT.

The chain links TRBV4-2 to TRBJ1-4, with TRBD1 matching 10 bases. The CDR3 consists of 16 residues. Trimming at V came to 0 bases and at J to 17 bases, leaving 15 bases not matched to a gene. Germline lookup yields CDR1 LGHNA and CDR2 YNFKEQ. The CDR3 DNA reads TGTGCCAGCAGCCAAGATGCCCCGGACAGGGGGTATCGGAGTTTTTTT. This codes for CASSQDAPDRGYRSFF.

The V call is TRBV28, the J call TRBJ1-4; weak D call: TRBD1 (6 bases). CDR1 MDHEN and CDR2 SYDVKM come from the germline V gene. The V and J ends lost 6 bases and 0 bases respectively, with 8 bases between them. This CDR3 comprises 14 residues. CDR3 in amino acids: CASRTGATNEKLFF. The CDR3 coding sequence is TGTGCCAGCAGGACAGGTGCAACTAATGAAAAACTGTTTTTT.

This chain links TRBV30 with TRBJ2-7; 10 positions match TRBD2. Germline assignment: CDR1 GTSNPN and CDR2 SVGIG (reference sequence). Trimming at V came to 3 bases and at J to 2 bases, leaving 19 bases not matched to a gene. The CDR3 runs to 19 residues. DNA of the CDR3: TGTGCCTGGAGCAAGGCGGAGGGCCATCTAGCGGGAGACCCCTACGAGCAGTACTTC. Translating it yields CAWSKAEGHLAGDPYEQYF.

This clone came up once. This chain joins TRBV11-2 and TRBJ2-5; possibly TRBD2 for D (6 bases). The V end was cut by 5 bases, the J end by 11 bases, with 15 bases between. CDR1 SGHAT and CDR2 FQNNGV come from the germline V gene. There are 12 residues in the CDR3. This CDR3 is CASSQSRGSQYF. The DNA for the CDR3 is TGTGCCAGCAGCCAAAGTCGGGGGTCTCAGTACTTC.

The CDR3 spells CASSQRALGVSGANVLTF. Written as DNA, the CDR3 is TGTGCCAGCAGCCAACGGGCATTAGGGGTCTCTGGGGCCAACGTCCTGACTTTC. The chain recombines TRBV11-2 with TRBJ2-6; D possibly corresponds to TRBD1 (5 bases). The CDR3 covers 18 residues. The ends were cut back, 5 bases at V and 0 bases at J, with 17 bases in the middle. Per germline, CDR1 SGHAT and CDR2 FQNNGV.

The rearrangement uses TRBV7-9 and TRBJ1-6, with 7 bases aligning to TRBD1. Germline assignment: CDR1 SEHNR and CDR2 FQNEAQ (reference sequence). The J segment lost 7 bases and the V segment lost 5 bases, leaving 2 bases of the junction unmatched. The CDR3 contains 13 residues. CDR3 residues: CASSTTGNSPLHF. The CDR3 nucleotides read TGTGCCAGCAGCACGACAGGGAATTCACCCCTCCACTTT.

This sequence joins TRBV5-6 and TRBJ1-3; possibly TRBD1 for D (5 bases). CDR1 SGHDT and CDR2 YYEEEE come from the germline V gene. V was trimmed by 4 bases and J by 0 bases, leaving 20 bases between them. The CDR3 totals 18 residues. CDR3 in DNA: TGTGCCAGCAGCGACGGGACTTCCTCCTCCATCTCTGGAAACACCATATATTTT. Translated, it gives CASSDGTSSSISGNTIYF. The full variable domain, rest sourced from reference TRBV5-6 and TRBJ1-3, is DAGVTQSPTHLIKTRGQQVTLRCSPKSGHDTVSWYQQALGQGPQFIFQYYEEEERQRGNFPDRFSGHQFPNYSSELNVNALLLGDSALYLCASSDGTSSSISGNTIYFGEGSWLTVV.

The CDR3 coding sequence is TGTGCCAGCAGTTCCGACTACCAAGAGACCCAGTACTTC. Amino acids: CASSSDYQETQYF. The chain carries TRBV27 and TRBJ2-5; D not certain. The germline V and J ends were trimmed by 4 bases and 0 bases, with 6 bases remaining between them. The V gene's germline CDR1 is MNHEY and CDR2 SMNVEV (reference sequence). The CDR3 has 13 amino acids.

The CDR3 sequence: CASSLPASGGPDTQYF. The CDR3 region has the DNA TGTGCCAGCAGCTTGCCAGCTAGCGGGGGGCCAGATACGCAGTATTTT. This chain joins TRBV5-4 and TRBJ2-3; TRBD2 aligns across 11 bases. The V gene's germline CDR1 is SGHNT and CDR2 YYREEE (reference sequence). The CDR3 has 16 amino acids. V lost 1 base to trimming and J lost 4 bases; unmatched junction nucleotides: 5.

The gene calls are TRBV4-1 and TRBJ2-1; 8 bases match TRBD2. CDR1 and CDR2 (germline): MGHRA, YSYEKL. Trimming took 3 bases from V and 1 from J; bases not matched to a gene: 14. The CDR3 loop spans 19 amino acids. CDR3 amino acids: CASSHLWRGDYGSYNEQFF. The CDR3 DNA reads as TGCGCCAGCAGCCACCTCTGGCGGGGGGACTACGGGTCCTACAATGAGCAGTTCTTC.

In this sample, this clone turned up once. V usage is TRBV5-4 and J usage is TRBJ1-1, with D possibly being TRBD1 (6 bases). The germline V gene encodes CDR1 SGHNT and CDR2 YYREEE (reference sequence). The CDR3 totals 12 residues. Trimming cost V 3 bases and J 10 bases, with 13 bases left between them. This CDR3 is CASSSGVSGAFF. In DNA, the CDR3 is TGTGCCAGCAGCTCAGGGGTGAGCGGAGCTTTCTTT.

The V and J genes are TRBV7-2 and TRBJ1-1; unclear D gene. V gave up 4 bases and J gave up 2 bases, with 26 bases separating them. The CDR3 contains 19 residues. Germline V lookup: CDR1 SGHTA, CDR2 FQGNSA. CDR3 nucleotide sequence: TGTGCCAGCAGCTCCCACGCCCCCGGACTTACTTCTTCAAACACTGAAGCTTTCTTT. Translated: CASSSHAPGLTSSNTEAFF.

This clone showed up just a few times. The V call is TRBV7-8, the J call TRBJ2-1; 8 nucleotides agree with TRBD2. The CDR3 is 15 amino acids. J lost 2 bases, V lost 5 bases, and 5 bases had no gene match. CDR1 and CDR2 from the germline V gene are SGHVS and FQNEAQ. DNA of the CDR3: TGTGCCAGCAGCGCTAGCGGGTGGGCCTACAATGAGCAGTTCTTC. This codes for CASSASGWAYNEQFF.

This clone was counted between two and nine times. The chain couples TRBV19 to TRBJ2-2; D remains unclear. Per germline, CDR1 LNHDA and CDR2 SQIVND (reference sequence). Trimming cost V 9 bases and J 0 bases, with 11 bases left between them. This CDR3 is built from 14 residues. The CDR3 DNA reads as TGTGCCAGCTCCCAGACTCCGAACACCGGGGAGCTGTTTTTT. This gives the protein CASSQTPNTGELFF.

This clone showed up many times. The genes are TRBV6-5 and TRBJ2-1; 8 bases line up with TRBD1. Unmatched junction bases numbered 4, after V lost 0 bases and J lost 3 bases. The CDR3 extends over 16 amino acids. In germline, CDR1 is MNHEY, CDR2 SVGAGI. The CDR3 sequence is CASSYSTDRVYNEQFF. The DNA for the CDR3 is TGTGCCAGCAGTTACTCGACGGACAGGGTCTACAATGAGCAGTTCTTC.

This clone is a singleton in its sample. J is TRBJ2-2 and V is TRBV10-3; 13 nucleotides align to TRBD2. The CDR3 sequence is 14 residues long. V gave up 9 bases and J gave up 2 bases; unmatched junction bases: 0. Germline values: CDR1 ENHRY, CDR2 SYGVKD. This CDR3 is CAMGLAGNTGELFF. The CDR3 nucleotides read TGTGCCATGGGACTAGCGGGAAACACCGGGGAGCTGTTTTTT.

The chain joins TRBV5-1 to TRBJ2-5; D is unclear. The V and J ends lost 0 bases and 5 bases respectively, with 8 bases between them. The germline CDR1 and CDR2 sequences are SGHRS and YFSETQ. The CDR3 has 13 residues. The CDR3 protein is CASSLVQSETQYF. CDR3 DNA: TGCGCCAGCAGCTTGGTTCAGTCCGAGACCCAGTACTTC.

V is TRBV5-4 and J is TRBJ2-5; TRBD2 matches 9 bases. Germline V gives CDR1 SGHNT, CDR2 YYREEE (reference sequence). The CDR3 length is 15 residues. Trimming removed 1 base from V and 4 bases from J; junction bases left unmatched: 5. The CDR3 spells CASSLQRGDGETQYF. Here the CDR3 DNA reads TGTGCCAGCAGCTTGCAGCGGGGGGACGGAGAGACCCAGTACTTC.

This clone was found a few times. V is TRBV5-1 and J is TRBJ2-7; D might be TRBD2 (6 bases). The CDR3 is made up of 10 amino acids. Germline CDR1 is SGHRS and CDR2 is YFSETQ. Trimming took off 10 bases at V and 11 bases at J, with 16 bases between the two ends. In nucleotides, the CDR3 is TGCGCCCGGGGACTTAGACGGGAGTACTTC. Encoded protein: CARGLRREYF.

This sequence joins TRBV14 and TRBJ2-7; D is unclear. The CDR3 has 13 amino acids. The ends were cut back, 4 bases at V and 3 bases at J, with 10 bases in the middle. CDR1 and CDR2 from the germline V gene are SGHDN and FVKESK. This CDR3 is CASSPFSFYEQYF. The CDR3 region has the DNA TGTGCCAGCAGCCCGTTTTCCTTCTACGAGCAGTACTTC.

This rearrangement joins TRBV3-1 (or the pseudogene TRBV3-2) to TRBJ1-1; a possible D gene is TRBD1 (6 bases). Per germline, CDR1 LGHDT and CDR2 YNNKEL (reference sequence). There are 13 residues in the CDR3. V dropped 4 bases and J dropped 5 bases, with 11 bases sitting between them. CDR3 sequence (DNA): TGTGCCAGCAGCCCAGGCAGGGGAACTGAAGCTTTCTTT. Protein: CASSPGRGTEAFF.

This clone occurred a few times. The CDR3 nucleotides are TGTGCCAGCAGTTACTCGAAGCGTGAAGCTTTCTTT. It yields the protein CASSYSKREAFF. This chain connects TRBV6-6 to TRBJ1-1; D unresolved. The germline V gene has CDR1 MNHNY and CDR2 SVGAGI (reference sequence). Trimming left V 0 bases short and J 7 bases short, with 6 bases between. The CDR3 extends over 12 amino acids.

V gene TRBV19 combines with J gene TRBJ2-3; the match to TRBD2 covers 7 bases. The CDR3 sequence is 13 residues long. CDR1 and CDR2 (germline): LNHDA, SQIVND (reference sequence). Trimming removed 4 bases from V and 3 bases from J; junction bases left unmatched: 1. The CDR3 spells CASSRDYTDTQYF. The CDR3 DNA follows: TGTGCCAGTAGTAGGGACTATACAGATACGCAGTATTTT.

The chain has TRBV9 and TRBJ1-2; D may be TRBD1 (5 bases). There are 15 residues in the CDR3. Between the trimmed V and J ends, which lost 3 bases and 7 bases, there was a span of 19 bases. CDR1 is SGDLS and CDR2 is YYNGEE in the germline V gene. CDR3 sequence reads: CASSAQLAGMGGYTF. In DNA form, the CDR3 reads TGTGCCAGCAGCGCTCAACTCGCAGGGATGGGTGGCTACACCTTC.

The chain joins TRBV10-3 to TRBJ2-2, with D tentatively TRBD2 (7 bases). Germline CDR1 and CDR2: ENHRY and SYGVKD. V was clipped by 6 bases and J by 4 bases, with 24 bases between them. This CDR3 comprises 18 residues. The CDR3 protein is CAIRRGWAGDLATGELFF. In nucleotides, the CDR3 is TGTGCCATCAGGAGGGGGTGGGCGGGAGATTTGGCCACCGGGGAGCTGTTTTTT.

V and J are TRBV29-1 and TRBJ2-3, with 8 bases lining up with TRBD2. The trim removed 1 base at V and 0 bases at J, leaving 3 bases unmatched. CDR3 size: 15 residues. The germline gives CDR1 SQVTM, CDR2 ANQGSEA. CDR3 nucleotides: TGCAGCGTTGAAGGCGGGGGGCCCAGCACAGATACGCAGTATTTT. Translation: CSVEGGGPSTDTQYF.